The clone carrying this TCR beta chain came up a few times. Its target is not known. These data belong to a study of T cell repertoires in cytomegalovirus infection. Study context: Public signatures in TCR beta pointed to CMV infection and matching HLA type. Study-wide points: Frequencies of public TCR beta families were cumulated, and this identified carriers of CMV plus the relevant HLA.

TCRdb passed the reads through MiXCR, listing each CDR3 protein once. The profile shows some 280,000 distinct CDR3 sequences, approximately 15% of them singletons. This receptor was taken from a human donor in good health (CMV status not recorded). Some clones in this sample may be carry-over from other donors' samples. Sequenced: PBMCs.

The CDR3, as DNA: TGTGCCAGTACATCGGGTCGTAGCTCCTACGAGCAGTACTTC. This codes for CASTSGRSSYEQYF. The V gene is TRBV18, the J gene TRBJ2-7; D ambiguous. The length of the CDR3 is 14 residues. CDR1 is KGHSH and CDR2 is LQKENI in the germline V gene. Trimming removed 9 bases from V and 0 bases from J, with 15 bases in between.